This is a list of T cell receptor beta chains from one sample in a study of blood T cell repertoires in COVID-19. Some clones are missing from TCRdb's copy, which holds only in-frame ones; the method was immunoSEQ multiplex PCR. The sample holds 95,000 to 120,000 clones, roughly 82% seen once. Source material: peripheral blood. The receptors were gathered from a woman in her thirties or forties with acute or convalescent COVID-19. The CDR3 runs from the conserved cysteine through the conserved F or W. A D gene is named only where the DNA matches it firmly. A clone size is listed for some rows: how often the clone was seen (once, few, many), or a class if it is expanded.

DNA | CDR3 | D | size | J | V
TGTGCCAGCAGTCAGGGGGTCTGGGGTGAAGCTTTCTTT | CASSQGVWGEAFF | TRBD1 | NA | TRBJ1-1 | TRBV6-2/TRBV6-3
TGTGCCAGCAGCTATACAGGGAGATCGACCATATATTTT | CASSYTGRSTIYF | NA | NA | TRBJ1-3 | TRBV5-4
TGTGCTAGTGCCGGGACAGGGATCTCCTACGAGCAGTACTTC | CASAGTGISYEQYF | TRBD1 | NA | TRBJ2-7 | TRBV12-5
TGTGCCAGCAGTTACGGATCTAGCGACTACAATGAGCAGTTCTTC | CASSYGSSDYNEQFF | NA | NA | TRBJ2-1 | TRBV6-2/TRBV6-3
TGTGCCAGCACTGACGGGACAGGGTCTGGCTACACCTTC | CASTDGTGSGYTF | TRBD1 | NA | TRBJ1-2 | TRBV27
TGTGCCAGCAGCCAAGAGAGCTCTGGAAACACCATATATTTT | CASSQESSGNTIYF | NA | few | TRBJ1-3 | TRBV3-1/TRBV3-2
TGTGCCAGCAGCTTGTTGTGGGGGCCCGCTAGCACAGATACGCAGTATTTT | CASSLLWGPASTDTQYF | NA | NA | TRBJ2-3 | TRBV5-6
TGTGCCTGGAGACAGGGAAGGACTGAAGCTTTCTTT | CAWRQGRTEAFF | NA | few | TRBJ1-1 | TRBV30
TGTGCCAGCAGTTATGACAGGAATGGCTACACCTTC | CASSYDRNGYTF | NA | NA | TRBJ1-2 | TRBV6-5
TGTGCCAGCTCACCGCTGGGGACAGACTATGGCTACACCTTC | CASSPLGTDYGYTF | TRBD1 | few | TRBJ1-2 | TRBV18
TGTGCCAGTAGTACTGGGGGGGACAGGGTCGCTGAAGCTTTCTTT | CASSTGGDRVAEAFF | TRBD1 | NA | TRBJ1-1 | TRBV19
TGTGCCAGCATTCCCCTCGTGGGAGCGGGGGGATCTAAGCAGTACTTC | CASIPLVGAGGSKQYF | TRBD2 | NA | TRBJ2-7 | TRBV7-2
TGTGCCAGCAGCGTACGCAGTCTCGACAATGAGCAGTTCTTC | CASSVRSLDNEQFF | NA | NA | TRBJ2-1 | TRBV9
TGTGCCATACGACTAGCGGGGGATTACAATGAGCAGTTCTTC | CAIRLAGDYNEQFF | TRBD2 | NA | TRBJ2-1 | TRBV30
TGCAGCGTTGTAGGACAGGGCTACGAGCAGTACTTC | CSVVGQGYEQYF | TRBD1 | NA | TRBJ2-7 | TRBV29-1
TGTGCCAGCAGCCCGACCGGGGATCAGCCCCAGCATTTT | CASSPTGDQPQHF | NA | NA | TRBJ1-5 | TRBV2
TGCGCCAGCAGCCAAGGACAGACAAACTATGGCTACACCTTC | CASSQGQTNYGYTF | NA | NA | TRBJ1-2 | TRBV4-1
TGTGCCAGCAGTCGCTCGACAGAGCCCCAGTTCTTC | CASSRSTEPQFF | NA | NA | TRBJ2-1 | TRBV14
TGTGCCAGCAGGGGACAGGGGGCGCCCTACGAGCAGTACTTC | CASRGQGAPYEQYF | TRBD1 | NA | TRBJ2-7 | TRBV2
TGCAGTGCTAGTGCAGGGGTGAACACTGAAGCTTTCTTT | CSASAGVNTEAFF | NA | NA | TRBJ1-1 | TRBV20-1
TGTGCCAGCAGCTTAGATTCCCAGTTGCAGGGCTATGGCTACACCTTC | CASSLDSQLQGYGYTF | NA | medium-sized | TRBJ1-2 | TRBV7-3
TGTGCCAGCTCACCAGGGACAGGGGCCGGTGAAAAACTGTTTTTT | CASSPGTGAGEKLFF | TRBD1 | NA | TRBJ1-4 | TRBV18
TGTGCCAGCAGCTTAGTGGGCGGGGGGAAAAACATTCAGTACTTC | CASSLVGGGKNIQYF | TRBD2 | NA | TRBJ2-4 | TRBV7-2
TGTGCCAGTAGCGAGAACTACCCTAACTATGGCTACACCTTC | CASSENYPNYGYTF | NA | few | TRBJ1-2 | TRBV19
TGTGCCAGCAGTGAATTTAGCGGGACCACAGATACGCAGTATTTT | CASSEFSGTTDTQYF | TRBD2 | NA | TRBJ2-3 | TRBV2
TGCGCCAGCAGCTTGACAGGGACTGGAAACACCATATATTTT | CASSLTGTGNTIYF | NA | NA | TRBJ1-3 | TRBV5-1
TGCGCCAGCAGCCAGGCGCTCAGGGATACGCAGTATTTT | CASSQALRDTQYF | NA | few | TRBJ2-3 | TRBV4-3
TGTGCCAGCTCACCACCGCTCATATGGGCAGCCAAAAACTCTGGAAACACCATATATTTT | CASSPPLIWAAKNSGNTIYF | NA | NA | TRBJ1-3 | TRBV18
TGTGCCAGCAACTCGCCCTCGGGAGCTAGCGGGGGGGGGTCCTACAATGAGCAGTTCTTC | CASNSPSGASGGGSYNEQFF | TRBD2 | NA | TRBJ2-1 | TRBV28
TGTGCTAGTGGTTTGGTTGTATGGCGGCGGGGGGTCTCCTACAATGAGCAGTTCTTC | CASGLVVWRRGVSYNEQFF | TRBD2 | once | TRBJ2-1 | TRBV12-5
TGTGCCAGCGGATGGACAGGGGCTGCCTACTATGGCTACACCTTC | CASGWTGAAYYGYTF | TRBD1 | NA | TRBJ1-2 | TRBV2
TGTGCCAGCAGCTTGGAGCACAGGGTGAACACTGAAGCTTTCTTT | CASSLEHRVNTEAFF | NA | NA | TRBJ1-1 | TRBV5-5
TGCAGTGCTAGTTCCGGGACAGAAAGCTATGGCTACACCTTC | CSASSGTESYGYTF | TRBD1 | NA | TRBJ1-2 | TRBV20-1
TGCAGTGCTAGTTCGGGGGACTATGGCTACACCTTC | CSASSGDYGYTF | NA | once | TRBJ1-2 | TRBV20-1
TGTGCCAGCAGTAGAAGCCTTTACAATGAGCAGTTCTTC | CASSRSLYNEQFF | NA | NA | TRBJ2-1 | TRBV6-5
TGCGCCAGCAGAAATGGACAGCCGAACACTGAAGCTTTCTTT | CASRNGQPNTEAFF | NA | NA | TRBJ1-1 | TRBV5-1
TGTGCCATCAGTAAAACAGGGGATGAAGCTTTCTTT | CAISKTGDEAFF | TRBD1 | NA | TRBJ1-1 | TRBV10-3
TGTGCCAGCAGTCCCACGCGGGGGGTTGAGCAGTTCTTC | CASSPTRGVEQFF | TRBD2 | NA | TRBJ2-1 | TRBV6-5
TGTGCCAGCAGCCGCCGGGGGGTGGGCACTGAAGCTTTCTTT | CASSRRGVGTEAFF | NA | NA | TRBJ1-1 | TRBV7-9
TGTGCCAGCAGCTTAGGGGGGGGACAGGTCAACTATGGCTACACCTTC | CASSLGGGQVNYGYTF | TRBD1 | NA | TRBJ1-2 | TRBV7-6
TGTGCCAGCTCAAAAGCAACCACCAATCAGCCCCAGCATTTT | CASSKATTNQPQHF | NA | NA | TRBJ1-5 | TRBV6-6
TGTGCCAGCAGTCTCTTTACCTACGAGCAGTACTTC | CASSLFTYEQYF | NA | NA | TRBJ2-7 | TRBV6-5
TGCAGCGCTCATGGAGCTACATCCTACGAGCAGTACTTC | CSAHGATSYEQYF | NA | few | TRBJ2-7 | TRBV29-1
TGTGCCAGCAGCTCCCCGGACAGGGGGCAAGGCACTGAAGCTTTCTTT | CASSSPDRGQGTEAFF | TRBD1 | once | TRBJ1-1 | TRBV5-4
TGCGCCAGCAGCGTTCTCGGGGAAGGGTCCTACGAGCAGTACTTC | CASSVLGEGSYEQYF | NA | NA | TRBJ2-7 | TRBV4-3
TGTGCCAGCAGTCCGAGCGGGAACACTGAAGCTTTCTTT | CASSPSGNTEAFF | NA | once | TRBJ1-1 | TRBV11-2
TGCGCCAGCAGCCAAGATCCGGGGAGGAATGGCTACACCTTC | CASSQDPGRNGYTF | NA | NA | TRBJ1-2 | TRBV4-3
TGCAGCGTTGGAAGCCCTATGGCAGGGAAATCTTCAGTTAACTATGGCTACACCTTC | CSVGSPMAGKSSVNYGYTF | NA | NA | TRBJ1-2 | TRBV29-1
TGCGCCAGCAGCCAAGGTCAGGGAAGGAGCAATCAGCCCCAGCATTTT | CASSQGQGRSNQPQHF | NA | NA | TRBJ1-5 | TRBV4-1
TGTGCCAGCAGTCCGATGATGACAGGGGTTGGCACTGAAGCTTTCTTT | CASSPMMTGVGTEAFF | TRBD1 | NA | TRBJ1-1 | TRBV27